This T cell receptor beta chain originates from a study of blood T cell repertoires in COVID-19. The method was immunoSEQ multiplex PCR; TCRdb's version includes in-frame clones alone and lacks a portion of them. The sample lists about 310,000 clones; around 87% were seen once. The CDR3 sequence is 14 residues long. Looked up from germline, CDR1 is ENHRY and CDR2 is SYGVKD. The V end lost 0 bases, the J end lost 1 base, and 6 bases lay between the germline ends. The receptor was derived from a man between 50 and 59 years old with active or convalescent COVID-19. The sequenced sample consisted of peripheral blood. The chain joins TRBV10-3 to TRBJ1-1; D call uncertain. The CDR3 DNA reads as TGTGCCATCAGTGAGTCACCGGGGAACACTGAAGCTTTCTTT. It yields the protein CAISESPGNTEAFF.